These T cell receptor beta chains were read from a single sample in a study of blood T cell repertoires in COVID-19. Some clones are missing from TCRdb's copy, which holds only in-frame ones; the method was immunoSEQ multiplex PCR. In the table there are 200,000 to 250,000 clones, just over 85% of which are singletons. Sequenced sample: peripheral blood. Receptor source: a man aged 18 to 35 with active or convalescent COVID-19. Both conserved end residues are part of each CDR3. A D gene is named only where the DNA matches it firmly. Part of the rows lack a size; the others show once, few, many or a class for expanded clones.

DNA | CDR3 | V | size | J | D
TGCAGCGTTGAATTGGCTAGCGGGAGGTGGGCAGAGACCCAGTACTTC | CSVELASGRWAETQYF | TRBV29-1 | - | TRBJ2-5 | TRBD2
TGTGCCAGCAGTTATGTGGGACAGGGCAATCAGCCCCAGCATTTT | CASSYVGQGNQPQHF | TRBV27 | - | TRBJ1-5 | TRBD1
TGTGCCAGTAGAAACCCCAGTGGTAGCGACCGTTACAATGAGCAGTTCTTC | CASRNPSGSDRYNEQFF | TRBV19 | - | TRBJ2-1 | -
TGCGCCAGCAGCCATCGGCTAGCGGGAGGATCCCAGGGGACCCTATACAATGAGCAGTTCTTC | CASSHRLAGGSQGTLYNEQFF | TRBV4-3 | - | TRBJ2-1 | TRBD2
TGTGCCAGCAGTTTAAGGGAGGGAGTTTACGAGCAGTACTTC | CASSLREGVYEQYF | TRBV27 | - | TRBJ2-7 | TRBD2
TGTGCCAGCTCACCAGGGACAGGGGGAGCTTTCTTT | CASSPGTGGAFF | TRBV18 | - | TRBJ1-1 | TRBD1
TGTGCCAGCAGCCAAGGGGGCCCCAATGAGCAGTTCTTC | CASSQGGPNEQFF | TRBV14 | - | TRBJ2-1 | -
TGTGCCAGCAGCGGAGGGCAGGGGCGCCCCCTGAACACTGAAGCTTTCTTT | CASSGGQGRPLNTEAFF | TRBV9 | once | TRBJ1-1 | -
TGTGCCAGCAGCTTAGATGGAGATCAGCCCCAGCATTTT | CASSLDGDQPQHF | TRBV11-2 | - | TRBJ1-5 | -
TGTGCCAGCAGCCCCCCTTGGCCACTAGCGGGAGTAGAGACCCAGTACTTC | CASSPPWPLAGVETQYF | TRBV14 | few | TRBJ2-5 | TRBD2
TGCAGCGTTGATTTTCAGGCCCCTAACTATGGCTACACCTTC | CSVDFQAPNYGYTF | TRBV29-1 | few | TRBJ1-2 | -
TGTGCCAGCAGTGCGGGGAGCTCCTACGAGCAGTACTTC | CASSAGSSYEQYF | TRBV6-6 | - | TRBJ2-7 | -
TGTGCCAGCAGCCCCGAAACAGCTAATCAGCCCCAGCATTTT | CASSPETANQPQHF | TRBV2 | - | TRBJ1-5 | -
TGCGCCAGCAGCCAAGGCGGGAGAGTCGGCTACGAGCAGTACTTC | CASSQGGRVGYEQYF | TRBV4-1 | - | TRBJ2-7 | TRBD2
TGTGCCAGCAGCTTGGATGGGGGGATCCCAGAAAAACTGTTTTTT | CASSLDGGIPEKLFF | TRBV5-4 | - | TRBJ1-4 | -
TGTGCCAGCAGTTACCAAGGGGTCTTCCCCTACAATGAGCAGTTCTTC | CASSYQGVFPYNEQFF | TRBV6-5 | - | TRBJ2-1 | -
TGTGCCTGGAACGGGCTAGCGGGAGGGCCCGGTGAGCAGTTCTTC | CAWNGLAGGPGEQFF | TRBV30 | - | TRBJ2-1 | TRBD2
TGTGCCAGTACGTCGCGGGAGGCAACCTACGAGCAGTACTTC | CASTSREATYEQYF | TRBV19 | - | TRBJ2-7 | TRBD2
TGTGCCAGTACCCCGACTCAGGGAGGGTTGACTGAAGCTTTCTTT | CASTPTQGGLTEAFF | TRBV19 | - | TRBJ1-1 | -
TGTGCCAGCTCGACAGGCACAGATACGCAGTATTTT | CASSTGTDTQYF | TRBV12-3/TRBV12-4 | - | TRBJ2-3 | -
TGTGCAAGTCGCCGCAACCGGGACAGCCTTATCAGGGGCACAGATACGCAGTATTTT | CASRRNRDSLIRGTDTQYF | TRBV12-2 | - | TRBJ2-3 | -
TGTGCCAGCACCCTACAGGGGGCGGGGGCTTACGAGCAGTACTTC | CASTLQGAGAYEQYF | TRBV5-6 | - | TRBJ2-7 | TRBD1
TGTGCCAGCAGCTTAGTAGGACAGGACTACGAGCAGTACTTC | CASSLVGQDYEQYF | TRBV7-9 | - | TRBJ2-7 | TRBD1
TGTGCCAGTAGTATTGGGGCAGGGGGAGGCACTGAAGCTTTCTTT | CASSIGAGGGTEAFF | TRBV19 | once | TRBJ1-1 | TRBD1
TGTGCCAGCAGCTTGGGCCGGGGGGATTTATACGAGCAGTACTTC | CASSLGRGDLYEQYF | TRBV5-4 | - | TRBJ2-7 | TRBD2
TGTGCCAGCAGTTTACCAGGGAACACTGAAGCTTTCTTT | CASSLPGNTEAFF | TRBV28 | many | TRBJ1-1 | -
TGTGCCAGCAGCTTGGTGGTTTCTAGCTCCTACGAGCAGTACTTC | CASSLVVSSSYEQYF | TRBV5-4 | - | TRBJ2-7 | -
TGCAGCGTTGAGTTTTCGGGACAGGGCTTCGAGCAGTACTTC | CSVEFSGQGFEQYF | TRBV29-1 | - | TRBJ2-7 | TRBD1
TGTGCCAGCAGCGTAGGGCAGCGGGAGGTAATCGGGGAGCTGTTTTTT | CASSVGQREVIGELFF | TRBV9 | - | TRBJ2-2 | TRBD2
TGTGCCAGCAGTTCCCTGACAGGGGACAATGAGCAGTTCTTC | CASSSLTGDNEQFF | TRBV28 | - | TRBJ2-1 | TRBD1
TGTGCCAGCTCAAAGACCAGGGGGCTTAACGATCAGCCCCAGCATTTT | CASSKTRGLNDQPQHF | TRBV18 | - | TRBJ1-5 | TRBD1
TGTGCCAGTAGTACCCGGGACATCGGAAACACCATATATTTT | CASSTRDIGNTIYF | TRBV19 | - | TRBJ1-3 | -
TGCGCCAGCAGCCAAGATGGGAGGTCCTACGAGCAGTACTTC | CASSQDGRSYEQYF | TRBV4-1 | - | TRBJ2-7 | -